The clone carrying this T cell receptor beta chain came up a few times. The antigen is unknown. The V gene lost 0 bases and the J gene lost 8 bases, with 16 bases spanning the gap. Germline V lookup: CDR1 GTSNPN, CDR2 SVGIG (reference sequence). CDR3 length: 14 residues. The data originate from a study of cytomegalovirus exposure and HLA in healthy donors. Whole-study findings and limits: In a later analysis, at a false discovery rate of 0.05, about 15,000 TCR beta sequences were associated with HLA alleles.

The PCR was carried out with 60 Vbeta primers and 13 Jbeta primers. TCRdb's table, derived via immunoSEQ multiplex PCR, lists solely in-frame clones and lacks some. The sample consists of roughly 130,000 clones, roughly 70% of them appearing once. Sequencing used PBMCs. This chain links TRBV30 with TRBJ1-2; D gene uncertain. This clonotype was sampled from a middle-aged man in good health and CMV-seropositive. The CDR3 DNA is TGTGCCTGGAGTGTACTAAGGACTCAGTTGGGCTACACCTTC. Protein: CAWSVLRTQLGYTF.